This passage covers 32 T cell receptor beta chains from one sample sequenced in a study of blood T cell repertoires in COVID-19. TCRdb's copy holds only in-frame clones and misses some; the assay was immunoSEQ multiplex PCR. This table has some 150,000 clones, 80% to 85% appearing once. Source material: peripheral blood. The receptors here all came from a woman over 75 with acute or convalescent COVID-19.

This chain links TRBV14 with TRBJ2-2, with D unresolved. V lost 2 bases to trimming and J lost 2 bases, with 6 bases between them. This CDR3 region has 14 residues. Germline-derived CDR1 and CDR2 are SGHDN and FVKESK. The CDR3 loop is CASSQHLNTGELFF. In nucleotides, the CDR3 is TGTGCCAGCAGCCAACACTTAAACACCGGGGAGCTGTTTTTT.

In DNA, the CDR3 is TGTGCCAGTAGTATGGCTAGCGGTGATGGAGAGACCCAGTACTTC. Amino acids: CASSMASGDGETQYF. This sequence joins TRBV19 and TRBJ2-5, with TRBD2 matching over 7 bases. Looked up from germline, CDR1 is LNHDA and CDR2 is SQIVND (reference sequence). The CDR3 consists of 15 residues. Losses at the gene ends were 3 bases for V and 4 bases for J; bases not matched to a gene: 8.

The rearrangement joins TRBV7-2 to TRBJ1-1; 7 positions match TRBD1. J lost 8 bases, V lost 4 bases, and 7 bases had no gene match. This CDR3 is 13 amino acids long. The V gene's germline CDR1 is SGHTA and CDR2 FQGNSA. The CDR3 protein is CASSSSYRGEAFF. The CDR3 bases are TGTGCCAGCAGCTCTAGCTACAGGGGAGAAGCTTTCTTT.

The V call is TRBV7-3, the J call TRBJ2-3; no firm D call. Germline V CDR1 and CDR2: SGHTA, FQGTGA. Deletions cut 2 bases from V and 6 bases from J, with 12 bases between. The CDR3 has 14 residues. For the CDR3, the DNA is TGTGCCAGCAGCTTATTCCTAGGTGGGGATACGCAGTATTTT. As protein: CASSLFLGGDTQYF. Together with reference TRBV7-3 and TRBJ2-3, the CDR3 gives the full variable domain: GAGVSQTPSNKVTEKGKYVELRCDPISGHTALYWYRQSLGQGPEFLIYFQGTGAADDSGLPNDRFFAVRPEGSVSTLKIQRTERGDSAVYLCASSLFLGGDTQYFGPGTRLTVL.

V usage is TRBV19 and J usage is TRBJ1-5, with D perhaps matching TRBD1 (5 bases). The germline V and J ends were trimmed by 5 bases and 2 bases, with 13 bases remaining between them. This CDR3 is built from 15 residues. In germline, CDR1 is LNHDA, CDR2 SQIVND (reference sequence). CDR3 nucleotides: TGTGCCAGTAGTGCGCAGGGTGTGGGCAATCAGCCCCAGCATTTT. Its protein product is CASSAQGVGNQPQHF.

The chain couples TRBV7-2 to TRBJ1-2, with D unresolved. CDR3 length: 16 amino acids. Germline V CDR1 and CDR2: SGHTA, FQGNSA. Between the trimmed V and J ends, which lost 5 bases and 0 bases, there was a span of 16 bases. The CDR3 DNA reads TGTGCCAGCAGCAATCCCCCCGGTTCCCCTAACTATGGCTACACCTTC. Translated, it gives CASSNPPGSPNYGYTF. Full variable domain (missing parts from reference TRBV7-2 and TRBJ1-2): GAGVSQSPSNKVTEKGKDVELRCDPISGHTALYWYRQSLGQGLEFLIYFQGNSAPDKSGLPSDRFSAERTGGSVSTLTIQRTQQEDSAVYLCASSNPPGSPNYGYTFGSGTRLTVV.

The chain combines TRBV10-3 with TRBJ2-7, with 7 bases that match TRBD2. The CDR3 contains 13 residues. CDR1 is ENHRY, CDR2 SYGVKD, per germline. The ends lost 5 bases at V and 4 bases at J; junction bases unmatched: 5. CDR3 region: CAISQRDVYEQYF. The CDR3 coding sequence is TGTGCCATCAGTCAGCGGGACGTTTACGAGCAGTACTTC.

This chain links TRBV7-2 with TRBJ2-2; D perhaps matches TRBD1 (6 bases). The CDR3 is 14 amino acids. The V and J ends lost 2 bases and 7 bases respectively, with 11 bases between them. Looked up from germline, CDR1 is SGHTA and CDR2 is FQGNSA. CDR3 nucleotides: TGTGCCAGCAGCTTACATCAGGGGATCGGGGAGCTGTTTTTT. Its translation is CASSLHQGIGELFF. Full variable domain (remainder filled in from reference TRBV7-2 and TRBJ2-2): GAGVSQSPSNKVTEKGKDVELRCDPISGHTALYWYRQSLGQGLEFLIYFQGNSAPDKSGLPSDRFSAERTGGSVSTLTIQRTQQEDSAVYLCASSLHQGIGELFFGEGSRLTVL.

This clone turned up a few times. V gene TRBV19 combines with J gene TRBJ2-7; no clear D gene. This CDR3 has 14 residues. The ends were cut back, 11 bases at V and 0 bases at J, with 17 bases in the middle. CDR1 is LNHDA and CDR2 is SQIVND in the germline V gene (reference sequence). The CDR3 spells CASRDQVSSYEQYF. The DNA for the CDR3 is TGTGCCTCACGAGACCAGGTCAGCTCCTACGAGCAGTACTTC.

This chain connects TRBV15 to TRBJ1-2, with 7 nucleotides matching TRBD1. The germline gives CDR1 LNHNV, CDR2 YYDKDF (reference sequence). The V and J ends lost 1 base and 6 bases, in that order; junction bases with no gene match: 5. This CDR3 has 14 amino acids. CDR3 sequence (DNA): TGTGCCACCAGCAGAGCCTCGACAGGGCATGGCTACACCTTC. It codes for CATSRASTGHGYTF.

The rearrangement links TRBV5-4 to TRBJ2-3; TRBD1 might be the D (5 bases). V was trimmed by 4 bases and J by 2 bases, leaving 11 bases between them. The CDR3 runs to 14 residues. CDR1 SGHNT and CDR2 YYREEE come from the germline V gene (reference sequence). The CDR3 sequence: CASSPLGPTDTQYF. Here the CDR3 DNA reads TGTGCCAGCAGCCCGTTGGGGCCCACAGATACGCAGTATTTT.

This clone was picked up one time. The V gene is TRBV11-2, the J gene TRBJ1-1; 7 bases are shared with TRBD1. The V segment lost 5 bases and the J segment 4 bases; nucleotides outside the gene matches: 7. Germline V gene lookup returns CDR1 SGHAT and CDR2 FQNNGV. The CDR3 covers 14 residues. CDR3 coding DNA: TGTGCCAGCAGCGCCGACAGGGTAGGCACTGAAGCTTTCTTT. Residues: CASSADRVGTEAFF.

The J gene is TRBJ1-1, the V gene TRBV5-1, with a tentative D call TRBD1 (5 bases). Deletions cut 2 bases from V and 4 bases from J, with 9 bases between. In germline, CDR1 is SGHRS, CDR2 YFSETQ. CDR3 length: 13 residues. The CDR3 DNA reads TGCGCCAGCAGCTTAAGGACACGCACTGAAGCTTTCTTT. This translates into CASSLRTRTEAFF. The full variable domain, its missing parts supplied by reference TRBV5-1 and TRBJ1-1, is KAGVTQTPRYLIKTRGQQVTLSCSPISGHRSVSWYQQTPGQGLQFLFEYFSETQRNKGNFPGRFSGRQFSNSRSEMNVSTLELGDSALYLCASSLRTRTEAFFGQGTRLTVV.

The chain uses TRBV4-1 and TRBJ2-3, with D tentatively TRBD2 (5 bases). V was shortened by 1 base and J by 10 bases, with 21 bases between the two germline ends. The CDR3 is made up of 16 amino acids. The germline CDR1 and CDR2 sequences are MGHRA and YSYEKL. The CDR3 here is CASSQGDAGNAAAQYF. CDR3 nucleotides: TGCGCCAGCAGCCAAGGCGACGCGGGTAACGCGGCTGCGCAGTATTTT.

This chain links TRBV5-6 with TRBJ1-2, with unresolved D. CDR1 and CDR2 from the germline V gene are SGHDT and YYEEEE. This CDR3 has 13 amino acids. With 2 bases removed from V and 3 bases from J, the gap between germline ends came to 8 bases. In DNA, the CDR3 is TGTGCCAGCAGCTTATTCCTTGACTATGGCTACACCTTC. Its protein product is CASSLFLDYGYTF.

V and J are TRBV30 and TRBJ1-6; no clear D. CDR1 and CDR2 (germline): GTSNPN, SVGIG (reference sequence). V was shortened by 2 bases and J by 10 bases, with 12 bases between the two germline ends. This CDR3 spans 13 amino acids. Here the CDR3 reads CAWSNGEDSPLHF. The CDR3 DNA reads as TGTGCCTGGAGTAACGGGGAGGACTCACCCCTCCACTTT.

This clone was seen only once. The chain links TRBV2 to TRBJ2-7; no clear D. The ends were cut back, 7 bases at V and 4 bases at J, with 11 bases in the middle. Per the germline V gene, CDR1 is SNHLY and CDR2 is FYNNEI. The CDR3 covers 12 residues. CDR3 protein: CASMGKEYEQYF. The CDR3, as DNA: TGTGCCAGCATGGGCAAGGAATACGAGCAGTACTTC.

This chain uses TRBV14 with TRBJ2-3; tentative D call: TRBD2 (5 bases). Germline CDR1 is SGHDN and CDR2 is FVKESK. The CDR3 length is 14 residues. With 3 bases removed from V and 8 bases from J, the gap between germline ends came to 15 bases. CDR3 sequence: CASSQARVMGTQYF. CDR3 bases: TGTGCCAGCAGCCAGGCGCGGGTAATGGGTACGCAGTATTTT.

The genes are TRBV10-2 and TRBJ1-5, with D perhaps TRBD1 (6 bases). V was pared by 0 bases and J by 3 bases, with 9 bases between. Germline V lookup: CDR1 WSHSY, CDR2 SAAADI. The CDR3 has 15 residues. The CDR3, as DNA: TGCGCCAGCAGTGAGTCGAACAGGGTCAATCAGCCCCAGCATTTT. Translating it yields CASSESNRVNQPQHF.

The V gene is TRBV5-1, the J gene TRBJ1-4, with 7 positions matching TRBD1. Germline V gene data show CDR1 as SGHRS and CDR2 as YFSETQ. V was clipped by 2 bases and J by 2 bases; unmatched bases: 9. The CDR3 covers 17 residues. In nucleotides, the CDR3 is TGCGCCAGCAGCTTAGGTGACAGGGTAGGCACTAATGAAAAACTGTTTTTT. Its translation: CASSLGDRVGTNEKLFF.

A few counts support this clone. The chain recombines TRBV29-1 with TRBJ1-2, with 10 bases that match TRBD1. CDR3 size: 13 residues. Germline V CDR1 and CDR2: SQVTM, ANQGSEA. After removal of 0 bases from V and 13 bases from J, the junction contained 8 bases not matched to a gene. The CDR3 region has the DNA TGCAGCGTTGAAGATTCCGACAGGGGGCAATTCACCTTC. Translating gives CSVEDSDRGQFTF.

The genes are TRBV19 and TRBJ2-5; D call uncertain. CDR3 size: 13 residues. V dropped 5 bases and J dropped 0 bases, with 7 bases sitting between them. Germline lookup yields CDR1 LNHDA and CDR2 SQIVND (reference sequence). CDR3 region: CASSRGHQETQYF. CDR3 nucleotides: TGTGCCAGTAGTCGTGGGCACCAAGAGACCCAGTACTTC. The full variable domain, completed using reference TRBV19 and TRBJ2-5, is DGGITQSPKYLFRKEGQNVTLSCEQNLNHDAMYWYRQDPGQGLRLIYYSQIVNDFQKGDIAEGYSVSREKKESFPLTVTSAQKNPTAFYLCASSRGHQETQYFGPGTRLLVL.

The chain has TRBV2 and TRBJ1-4, with TRBD1 matching over 11 bases. Trimming took 8 bases from V and 0 from J; bases not matched to a gene: 5. There are 16 residues in the CDR3. Germline V gene lookup returns CDR1 SNHLY and CDR2 FYNNEI. In DNA form, the CDR3 reads TGTGCCAGCGAAGGGACAGGGGGGACAACTAATGAAAAACTGTTTTTT. It specifies CASEGTGGTTNEKLFF.

The chain joins TRBV7-9 to TRBJ1-1, with D hard to call. The germline V gene encodes CDR1 SEHNR and CDR2 FQNEAQ (reference sequence). Trimming removed 5 bases at V and 6 bases at J, with 13 bases between. The CDR3 contains 13 residues. The CDR3 nucleotides are TGTGCCAGCAGCCGCGGGCAGGTACCTGAAGCTTTCTTT. Its translation: CASSRGQVPEAFF.

The gene calls are TRBV18 and TRBJ1-1, with TRBD1 as a possible D gene (5 bases). The CDR3 runs to 13 residues. Germline assignment: CDR1 KGHSH and CDR2 LQKENI. The V end lost 3 bases, the J end lost 10 bases, and 15 bases lay between the germline ends. CDR3 amino acids: CASSPSGTYGAFF. The CDR3, as DNA: TGTGCCAGCTCACCTTCAGGGACTTATGGAGCTTTCTTT.

This rearrangement joins TRBV5-1 to TRBJ2-3; possible D gene TRBD2, 6 bases. Germline V gene lookup returns CDR1 SGHRS and CDR2 YFSETQ. V was pared by 0 bases and J by 0 bases, with 8 bases between. The CDR3 is 15 amino acids. CDR3 DNA sequence: TGCGCCAGCAGCTTGGGCGGGACCAGCACAGATACGCAGTATTTT. Translating gives CASSLGGTSTDTQYF.

V is TRBV27 and J is TRBJ1-3; TRBD1 aligns across 7 bases. Trimming removed 4 bases from V and 4 bases from J; junction bases left unmatched: 10. Germline CDR1 reads MNHEY; CDR2 reads SMNVEV (reference sequence). This CDR3 has 16 residues. The CDR3 protein is CASSSTGAIRGNTIYF. CDR3 DNA: TGTGCCAGCAGTTCAACAGGGGCAATTAGGGGAAACACCATATATTTT.

The chain joins TRBV5-1 to TRBJ1-6, with D perhaps TRBD1 (5 bases). Deletions cut 1 base from V and 6 bases from J, with 5 bases between. Germline V CDR1 and CDR2: SGHRS, YFSETQ. The CDR3 length is 13 residues. CDR3 coding DNA: TGCGCCAGCAGCTTGCAGGGTAATTCACCCCTCCACTTT. This encodes CASSLQGNSPLHF.

The chain couples TRBV9 to TRBJ1-6, with TRBD1 matching 10 bases. The V gene end was trimmed by 0 bases and the J gene end by 11 bases; junction bases not matched to a gene: 2. This CDR3 region has 14 residues. In germline, CDR1 is SGDLS, CDR2 YYNGEE. The CDR3, as DNA: TGTGCCAGCAGCGTAGGGGACAGGGGACCACCCCTCCACTTT. Protein sequence: CASSVGDRGPPLHF.

The chain has TRBV28 and TRBJ2-7; D perhaps matches TRBD1 (5 bases). This CDR3 spans 13 amino acids. The ends were cut back, 8 bases at V and 0 bases at J, with 11 bases in the middle. Germline V gene data show CDR1 as MDHEN and CDR2 as SYDVKM. This CDR3 reads CASDDSNSYEQYF. For the CDR3, the DNA is TGTGCCAGCGACGACAGCAACTCCTACGAGCAGTACTTC.

The CDR3 sequence: CASSRTGVTQYF. The CDR3 coding sequence is TGTGCCAGCAGCCGGACAGGGGTGACCCAGTACTTC. The chain couples TRBV7-9 to TRBJ2-5; TRBD1 matches at 9 bases. Germline values: CDR1 SEHNR, CDR2 FQNEAQ (reference sequence). The CDR3 consists of 12 residues. J was trimmed by 7 bases and V by 5 bases; bases with no gene match: 2.

This chain uses TRBV5-1 with TRBJ2-6; 8 positions match TRBD1. The CDR3 length is 19 residues. V trimming: 4 bases; J trimming: 0 bases; junction bases outside the gene matches: 12. The V gene's germline CDR1 is SGHRS and CDR2 YFSETQ. The CDR3 loop is CASSAYPGQVISGANVLTF. The CDR3 bases are TGCGCCAGCAGCGCATACCCGGGACAGGTAATCTCTGGGGCCAACGTCCTGACTTTC.